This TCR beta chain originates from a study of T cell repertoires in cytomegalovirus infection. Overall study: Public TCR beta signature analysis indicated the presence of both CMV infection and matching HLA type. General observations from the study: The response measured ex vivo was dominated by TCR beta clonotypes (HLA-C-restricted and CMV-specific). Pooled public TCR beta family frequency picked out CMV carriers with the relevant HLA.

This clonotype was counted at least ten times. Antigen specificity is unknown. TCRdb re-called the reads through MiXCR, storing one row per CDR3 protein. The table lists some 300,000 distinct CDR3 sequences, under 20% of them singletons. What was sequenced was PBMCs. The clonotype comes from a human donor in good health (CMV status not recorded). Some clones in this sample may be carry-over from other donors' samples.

CDR3 residues: CASSLTPGYNEQFF. As DNA, the CDR3 is TGTGCCAGCAGTTTGACCCCCGGCTACAATGAGCAGTTCTTC. The chain joins TRBV28 to TRBJ2-1; D remains unclear. This CDR3 comprises 14 residues. The V gene lost 3 bases and the J gene lost 3 bases, with 9 bases spanning the gap. CDR1 is MDHEN, CDR2 SYDVKM, per germline. The variable domain in full, completed from reference TRBV28 and TRBJ2-1, reads DVKVTQSSRYLVKRTGEKVFLECVQDMDHENMFWYRQDPGLGLRLIYFSYDVKMKEKGDIPEGYSVSREKKERFSLILESASTNQTSMYLCASSLTPGYNEQFFGPGTRLTVL.